This T cell receptor beta chain was recovered during a study of blood T cell repertoires in COVID-19. The wider study: Whether acute or convalescent, the COVID-19 samples came from the United States, Italy and Spain. PBMCs, B-cell-depleted T cells, or T cells provided the cDNA or gDNA that made up the material.

Authors' processing steps: Reference gene primers were amplified, and this amplification served to estimate nucleated cell counts. Produced via immunoSEQ multiplex PCR; TCRdb's table is partial and in-frame only. The V and J calls and clone size come from that table; D and trimming were worked out from the DNA. This table holds 130,000 to 150,000 clones, roughly 82% found once. In regard to this clone: The same CDR3 also results from other DNA sequences found in this sample.

Trimming took 3 bases from V and 1 from J, leaving 6 bases between them. This CDR3 is 13 amino acids long. Germline V gene data show CDR1 as MNHEY and CDR2 as SVGAGI. V gene TRBV6-5 combines with J gene TRBJ1-1; D not certain. This sequence originates from a human donor in a cohort sampled during active COVID-19. The sample taken for sequencing was peripheral blood. CDR3 protein: CASSYAGNTEAFF. CDR3 nucleotide sequence: TGTGCCAGCAGTTATGCGGGGAACACTGAAGCTTTCTTT.